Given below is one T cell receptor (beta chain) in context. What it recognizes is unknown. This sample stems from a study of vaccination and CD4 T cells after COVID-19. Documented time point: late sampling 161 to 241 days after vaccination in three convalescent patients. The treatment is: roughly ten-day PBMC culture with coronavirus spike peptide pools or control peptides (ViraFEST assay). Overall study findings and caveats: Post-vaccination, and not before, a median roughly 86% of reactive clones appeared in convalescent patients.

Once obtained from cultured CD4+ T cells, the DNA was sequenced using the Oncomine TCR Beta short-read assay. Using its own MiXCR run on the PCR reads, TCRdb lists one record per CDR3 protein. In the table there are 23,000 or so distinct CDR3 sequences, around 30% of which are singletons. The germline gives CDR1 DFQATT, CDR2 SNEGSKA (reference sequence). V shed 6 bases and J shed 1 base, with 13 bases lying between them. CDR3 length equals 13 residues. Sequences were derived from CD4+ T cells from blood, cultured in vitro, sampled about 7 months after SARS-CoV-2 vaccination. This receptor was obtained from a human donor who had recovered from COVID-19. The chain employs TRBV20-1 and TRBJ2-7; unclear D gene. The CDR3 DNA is TGCAGTGCCCCCTCCGTGATATCCTACGAGCAGTACTTC. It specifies CSAPSVISYEQYF.